This T cell receptor (beta chain) was identified in a study of shared clonotypes between healthy human individuals. Study donors comprised healthy, HIV-negative adults devoid of recent acute infection or vaccination. For sorted subsets, about 200 ng DNA per replicate equaled 33,000 or so T cell genomes. The table came from immunoSEQ multiplex PCR; TCRdb's copy has only in-frame clones and leaves some out. The repertoire consists of approximately 740,000 clones, with under 80% occurring once and the leading ten covering roughly 1.7%. With 5 bases clipped from V and 4 bases from J, the junction kept 7 bases outside the gene matches. CDR1 MNHEY and CDR2 SMNVEV come from the germline V gene (reference sequence). The CDR3 has 15 residues.

This TCR came from a woman aged 25 to 39 in good health. Sequencing input: memory CD4+ T cells sorted from blood. Subset here: CD45RA-negative fraction. This sequence joins TRBV27 and TRBJ1-5; 8 positions agree with TRBD1. Here the CDR3 reads CASSARTGGNQPQHF. The DNA for the CDR3 is TGTGCCAGCAGTGCCCGTACAGGGGGGAATCAGCCCCAGCATTTT.